The source of this TCR beta chain is a study of CD8 T cells in Susac syndrome. CDR1 SGHAT and CDR2 FQDESV come from the germline V gene (reference sequence). The CDR3 is 13 residues long. Trimming shortened V by 3 bases and J by 7 bases, and 10 bases separated the two germline ends. A quantity of about 0.5 to 1 ug RNA underwent reverse transcription using random hexamers. TCRdb passed the immunoSEQ multiplex PCR reads through MiXCR, listing each CDR3 protein once. This sample carries about 300,000 distinct CDR3 sequences, approximately 89% of them seen once, and the ten largest clones take approximately 0.18%.

Specimen: CD8+ T cells from PBMCs. This TCR was sampled from a human donor with multiple sclerosis. The chain joins TRBV11-1 to TRBJ1-5; D gene unclear. The CDR3 is CASSFGSGQPQHF. The DNA for the CDR3 is TGTGCCAGCAGCTTCGGCTCTGGACAGCCCCAGCATTTT.